A single sample gave rise to the 32 T cell receptor beta chains below, sequenced in a study of CD8 T cells in ankylosing spondylitis. MiXCR, applied by TCRdb to the 5' RACE reads, yields one record per CDR3 protein. This sample has over 100,000 distinct CDR3 sequences, with about 6.5% found just once. Material for sequencing was blood, either unsorted or a sorted T cell fraction (not recorded which). The source is a male donor with ankylosing spondylitis or in good health (not recorded which).

This clonotype was detected many times. This chain uses TRBV5-6 with TRBJ2-4; D gene uncertain. Trimming took off 0 bases at V and 0 bases at J, with 7 bases between the two ends. The CDR3 is 15 amino acids. CDR1 and CDR2 from the germline V gene are SGHDT and YYEEEE. The CDR3 spells CASSLVGLAKNIQYF. DNA for the CDR3: TGTGCCAGCAGCTTGGTTGGTTTAGCCAAAAACATTCAGTACTTC.

This clonotype was observed at least ten times. This rearrangement joins TRBV20-1 to TRBJ1-5, with a weak D call TRBD1 (5 bases). Deletions cut 6 bases from V and 4 bases from J, with 16 bases between. CDR1 and CDR2 from the germline V gene are DFQATT and SNEGSKA (reference sequence). The CDR3 contains 14 residues. In DNA, the CDR3 is TGCAGTGCCAAGACCCCGGGACTGAATCAGCCCCAGCATTTT. It translates to CSAKTPGLNQPQHF.

This clonotype came up many times. This chain's CDR3 is CASSIRYQETQYF. CDR3 in DNA: TGTGCCAGTAGTATCAGATACCAAGAGACCCAGTACTTC. V gene TRBV19 combines with J gene TRBJ2-5, with D uncertain. Germline V lookup: CDR1 LNHDA, CDR2 SQIVND (reference sequence). There are 13 residues in the CDR3. The V gene lost 3 bases and the J gene lost 0 bases, with 5 bases spanning the gap.

The table lists this clonotype with many counts. The rearrangement links TRBV5-1 to TRBJ1-1; no definite D call. With 0 bases removed from V and 0 bases from J, the gap between germline ends came to 12 bases. This CDR3 comprises 16 residues. Per the germline V gene, CDR1 is SGHRS and CDR2 is YFSETQ. The CDR3 DNA sequence: TGCGCCAGCAGCTTGGAAGGGTGGGTACTGAACACTGAAGCTTTCTTT. This encodes CASSLEGWVLNTEAFF.

The chain is built from TRBV18 and TRBJ1-1; D remains unclear. The V gene's germline CDR1 is KGHSH and CDR2 LQKENI. Trimming shortened V by 0 bases and J by 4 bases, and 6 bases separated the two germline ends. The CDR3 is 13 residues long. The CDR3 region has the DNA TGTGCCAGCTCACCACCTCATGGCACTGAAGCTTTCTTT. Translating gives CASSPPHGTEAFF.

This clonotype was counted ten times or more. The genes are TRBV29-1 and TRBJ1-4; D is possibly TRBD1 (5 bases). This CDR3 region has 12 residues. Trimming pared 7 bases from V and 8 bases from J, leaving 14 bases between. CDR1 is SQVTM, CDR2 ANQGSEA, per germline. In nucleotides, the CDR3 is TGCAGCGCAGAAGAAGGGGTAGAAAAACTGTTTTTT. Amino acid sequence: CSAEEGVEKLFF.

Many counts were recorded for this clonotype. The V call is TRBV12-3 or TRBV12-4, the J call TRBJ2-3; perhaps TRBD2 as D (5 bases). The CDR3 sequence is 16 residues long. V lost 1 base to trimming and J lost 0 bases, with 11 bases between them. The DNA for the CDR3 is TGTGCCAGCAGTTTAGGACGGCGGACTAGCACAGATACGCAGTATTTT. Protein sequence: CASSLGRRTSTDTQYF.

This clonotype was seen ten or more times. The chain combines TRBV12-3 or TRBV12-4 with TRBJ2-2; the D gene is possibly TRBD1 (6 bases). Trimming shortened V by 4 bases and J by 7 bases, and 10 bases separated the two germline ends. This CDR3 region has 13 residues. The CDR3 coding sequence is TGTGCCAGCAGTTATGGGGGCCACGGGGAGCTGTTTTTT. Translated: CASSYGGHGELFF.

This clonotype occurred a few times. The chain is built from TRBV12-3 or TRBV12-4 and TRBJ2-3; TRBD2 agrees at 9 bases. CDR3 size: 14 residues. V lost 5 bases to trimming and J lost 6 bases; unmatched junction nucleotides: 6. This CDR3 is CASSQGLATDTQYF. The CDR3 DNA is TGTGCCAGCAGTCAGGGACTAGCTACGGATACGCAGTATTTT.

This clonotype occurred many times. V is TRBV18 and J is TRBJ1-6; D is unresolved. V lost 3 bases and J lost 2, with 8 bases in between. The CDR3 totals 15 residues. Germline-derived CDR1 and CDR2 are KGHSH and LQKENI. CDR3 sequence reads: CASSPGRTYNSPLHF. The CDR3 DNA follows: TGTGCCAGCTCACCCGGGCGGACCTATAATTCACCCCTCCACTTT. The full variable domain, in which reference TRBV18 and TRBJ1-6 provide the parts outside the CDR3, is NAGVMQNPRHLVRRRGQEARLRCSPMKGHSHVYWYRQLPEEGLKFMVYLQKENIIDESGMPKERFSAEFPKEGPSILRIQQVVRGDSAAYFCASSPGRTYNSPLHFGNGTRLTVT.

This clonotype was seen repeatedly, ten times or more. The V gene is TRBV20-1, the J gene TRBJ2-1; 12 nucleotides align to TRBD1. Germline loops: CDR1 DFQATT, CDR2 SNEGSKA (reference sequence). Trimming took 7 bases from V and 7 from J; bases not matched to a gene: 5. CDR3 length equals 13 residues. The CDR3 bases are TGCAGTGTCAGGGGACAGGGGGCTAATGAGCAGTTCTTC. It is translated as CSVRGQGANEQFF.

There are many counts of this clonotype. The chain is built from TRBV20-1 and TRBJ1-2; 9 bases align to TRBD1. Germline CDR1 and CDR2: DFQATT and SNEGSKA (reference sequence). CDR3 length equals 11 residues. The CDR3 nucleotides read TGCAATCCGGGACAGGGTTTTGGCTACACCTTC. This gives the protein CNPGQGFGYTF.

This chain joins TRBV7-3 and TRBJ1-2; 8 bases are shared with TRBD1. In germline, CDR1 is SGHTA, CDR2 FQGTGA. V was pared by 4 bases and J by 8 bases, with 12 bases of the junction left unmatched. CDR3 length equals 15 residues. The chain's CDR3 is CASSSGQVVRGGYTF. The CDR3 DNA reads as TGTGCCAGCAGCTCGGGACAGGTGGTTCGTGGGGGCTACACCTTC.

This clonotype was seen at least ten times. The chain carries TRBV20-1 and TRBJ1-1, with D hard to call. CDR3 length: 13 amino acids. In germline, CDR1 is DFQATT, CDR2 SNEGSKA (reference sequence). The V gene lost 6 bases and the J gene lost 3 bases, with 14 bases spanning the gap. CDR3 DNA: TGCAGTGCCTACCCCAGTATGGACACTGAAGCTTTCTTT. This codes for CSAYPSMDTEAFF.

The CDR3 DNA reads TGTGCCAGCAGCGTAGCTACGGACAGGGGTGAGGAGACCCAGTACTTC. The encoded protein is CASSVATDRGEETQYF. The chain carries TRBV9 and TRBJ2-5, with 9 positions matching TRBD1. Germline CDR1 reads SGDLS; CDR2 reads YYNGEE. V was pared by 0 bases and J by 5 bases, with 8 bases of the junction left unmatched. This CDR3 has 16 amino acids.

This clonotype was detected many times. This sequence joins TRBV19 and TRBJ2-2; tentatively, D is TRBD1 or TRBD2 (6 bases each). Germline CDR1 is LNHDA and CDR2 is SQIVND (reference sequence). V was cut by 5 bases and J by 8 bases, with 24 bases left in between. CDR3 length: 17 amino acids. This chain's CDR3 is CASSPRDTRLVSGELFF. For the CDR3, the DNA is TGTGCCAGTAGTCCAAGGGACACCCGACTAGTTTCTGGGGAGCTGTTTTTT.

This clonotype was found many times. The J gene is TRBJ2-7, the V gene TRBV10-3; 8 positions match TRBD1. The CDR3 extends over 14 amino acids. J was trimmed by 2 bases and V by 3 bases; bases with no gene match: 3. CDR1 and CDR2 (germline): ENHRY, SYGVKD. The CDR3 DNA reads TGTGCCATCAGTGACGGACAGGGAGCCTACGAGCAGTACTTC. Amino acid sequence: CAISDGQGAYEQYF.

The chain joins TRBV9 to TRBJ1-1, with TRBD1 as a possible D gene (5 bases). Germline lookup yields CDR1 SGDLS and CDR2 YYNGEE. The V gene lost 2 bases and the J gene lost 1 base, with 12 bases spanning the gap. This CDR3 contains 15 residues. The CDR3 spells CASSVLAGTNTEAFF. The DNA for the CDR3 is TGTGCCAGCAGCGTTCTCGCGGGGACGAACACTGAAGCTTTCTTT.

This clonotype was observed many times. V gene TRBV6-5 combines with J gene TRBJ2-3; 8 bases are a match to TRBD2. CDR1 and CDR2 from the germline V gene are MNHEY and SVGAGI. The CDR3 has 16 residues. V gave up 0 bases and J gave up 2 bases; unmatched junction bases: 4. Here the CDR3 DNA reads TGTGCCAGCAGTTACTCGCGCGGGAGGCTCACAGATACGCAGTATTTT. Translated: CASSYSRGRLTDTQYF.

This clonotype was observed many times. The genes are TRBV7-2 and TRBJ2-5; a possible D gene is TRBD1 (6 bases). V was clipped by 5 bases and J by 4 bases, with 20 bases between them. The CDR3 runs 16 residues. The germline V gene encodes CDR1 SGHTA and CDR2 FQGNSA. The CDR3 loop reads CASSPEGTINGETQYF. Written as DNA, the CDR3 is TGTGCCAGCAGCCCAGAAGGGACAATCAACGGAGAGACCCAGTACTTC.

This clonotype was observed at least ten times. The chain is built from TRBV20-1 and TRBJ2-2; TRBD2 agrees at 7 bases. The CDR3 length is 15 residues. V shed 1 base and J 4 bases; nucleotides not matched to a gene: 6. Germline V gives CDR1 DFQATT, CDR2 SNEGSKA (reference sequence). CDR3 nucleotides: TGCAGTGCTAGAGGGGAGGGAAAGTCCACCGGGGAGCTGTTTTTT. This codes for CSARGEGKSTGELFF.

The CDR3 DNA reads TGTGCCAGCAGTCGGGGGAGGACGGACGGCTACACCTTC. Amino acids: CASSRGRTDGYTF. The chain combines TRBV12-3 or TRBV12-4 with TRBJ1-2; perhaps TRBD1 as D (5 bases). The V and J ends lost 5 bases and 8 bases respectively, with 15 bases between them. This CDR3 region has 13 residues.

This clonotype was seen only a few times. The gene calls are TRBV20-1 and TRBJ2-3; tentatively, D is TRBD1 or TRBD2 (6 bases each). Germline CDR1 reads DFQATT; CDR2 reads SNEGSKA (reference sequence). This CDR3 is 15 amino acids long. Deletions cut 6 bases from V and 6 bases from J, with 22 bases between. CDR3 nucleotide sequence: TGCAGTGCGGTACCCGTTAGCGGAGGGGGGGATACGCAGTATTTT. Protein: CSAVPVSGGGDTQYF.

This clonotype was detected many times. The chain couples TRBV3-1 to TRBJ1-5; D ambiguous. V was pared by 0 bases and J by 4 bases, with 7 bases between. Germline loops: CDR1 LGHDT, CDR2 YNNKEL (reference sequence). The length of the CDR3 is 14 residues. CDR3 nucleotides: TGTGCCAGCAGCCAAGATACGGGAAATCAGCCCCAGCATTTT. Translated: CASSQDTGNQPQHF.

This clonotype was detected many times. This chain links TRBV20-1 with TRBJ2-2; 8 bases fit TRBD1. V was pared by 6 bases and J by 1 base, with 7 bases of the junction left unmatched. This CDR3 region has 15 residues. Germline CDR1 and CDR2: DFQATT and SNEGSKA (reference sequence). The CDR3 loop reads CSAKPGQVNTGELFF. The CDR3 nucleotides are TGCAGTGCGAAACCGGGACAGGTGAACACCGGGGAGCTGTTTTTT.

V usage is TRBV7-2 and J usage is TRBJ2-5; the D gene is possibly TRBD1 (5 bases). The V end lost 8 bases, the J end lost 9 bases, and 16 bases lay between the germline ends. CDR3 length: 12 residues. The germline CDR1 and CDR2 sequences are SGHTA and FQGNSA. CDR3 DNA: TGTGCCAGCGGCACCGCCCAGGGTTCCCAGTACTTC. Its translation is CASGTAQGSQYF. The full variable domain, with the rest looked up from reference TRBV7-2 and TRBJ2-5, is GAGVSQSPSNKVTEKGKDVELRCDPISGHTALYWYRQSLGQGLEFLIYFQGNSAPDKSGLPSDRFSAERTGGSVSTLTIQRTQQEDSAVYLCASGTAQGSQYFGPGTRLLVL.

The rearrangement uses TRBV11-1 and TRBJ2-7, with 9 bases identical to TRBD1. CDR3 length: 16 residues. V lost 3 bases and J lost 4; bases outside the gene matches: 10. Germline V gene sequence: CDR1 SGHAT, CDR2 FQDESV (reference sequence). The CDR3: CASSFGWDRVMYEQYF. The DNA for the CDR3 is TGTGCCAGCAGCTTTGGATGGGACAGGGTGATGTACGAGCAGTACTTC.

This clonotype came up many times. V usage is TRBV12-3 or TRBV12-4 and J usage is TRBJ2-5; 10 positions agree with TRBD1. This CDR3 region has 16 residues. J was trimmed by 1 base and V by 4 bases; bases with no gene match: 6. CDR3 amino acids: CASSSPGTGAQETQYF. CDR3 in DNA: TGTGCCAGCAGTTCTCCCGGGACAGGGGCCCAAGAGACCCAGTACTTC.

This clonotype showed up many times. The chain employs TRBV12-3 or TRBV12-4 and TRBJ1-1; D is unclear. V was cut by 8 bases and J by 1 base, with 11 bases left in between. CDR3 size: 13 residues. The CDR3 DNA follows: TGTGCCAGCGGATCACCGCCGAACACTGAAGCTTTCTTT. Translation gives CASGSPPNTEAFF.

This clonotype was observed at least ten times. The gene calls are TRBV4-1 and TRBJ2-2, with D tentatively TRBD1 (5 bases). The germline V gene has CDR1 MGHRA and CDR2 YSYEKL. The CDR3 has 16 amino acids. Between the trimmed V and J ends, which lost 3 bases and 0 bases, there was a span of 11 bases. CDR3 coding DNA: TGCGCCAGCAGCCAGCCTCGACAGCCGAACACCGGGGAGCTGTTTTTT. It codes for CASSQPRQPNTGELFF.

This clonotype was counted at least ten times. V gene TRBV7-9 combines with J gene TRBJ2-1; D not certain. The germline gives CDR1 SEHNR, CDR2 FQNEAQ (reference sequence). This CDR3 has 11 amino acids. V was clipped by 3 bases and J by 6 bases, with 3 bases between them. The DNA of the CDR3 is TGTGCCAGCAGCTTCCTCAATGAGCAGTTCTTC. Translating gives CASSFLNEQFF.

This clonotype was observed at least ten times. V gene TRBV6-6 combines with J gene TRBJ1-1, with TRBD1 matching over 8 bases. CDR1 is MNHNY and CDR2 is SVGAGI in the germline V gene (reference sequence). The CDR3 covers 13 residues. After removal of 7 bases from V and 11 bases from J, the junction contained 12 bases not matched to a gene. CDR3: CASNLGTTGVAFF. In DNA, the CDR3 is TGTGCCAGCAATTTGGGGACGACAGGGGTCGCTTTCTTT.